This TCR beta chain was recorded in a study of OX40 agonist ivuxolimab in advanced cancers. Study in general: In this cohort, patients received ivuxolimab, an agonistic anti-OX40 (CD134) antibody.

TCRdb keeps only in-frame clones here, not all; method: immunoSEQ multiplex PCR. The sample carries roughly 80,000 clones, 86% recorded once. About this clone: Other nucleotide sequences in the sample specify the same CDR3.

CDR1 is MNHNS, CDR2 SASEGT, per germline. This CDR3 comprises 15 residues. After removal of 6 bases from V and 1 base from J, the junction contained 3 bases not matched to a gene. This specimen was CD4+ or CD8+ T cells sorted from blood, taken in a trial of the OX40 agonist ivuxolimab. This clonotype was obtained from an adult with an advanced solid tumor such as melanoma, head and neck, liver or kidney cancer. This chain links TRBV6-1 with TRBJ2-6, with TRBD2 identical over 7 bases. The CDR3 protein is CASRAGGSGANVLTF. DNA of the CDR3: TGTGCCAGCAGGGCCGGGGGGTCTGGGGCCAACGTCCTGACTTTC.